These 13 T cell receptor beta chains were sequenced from one sample in a study of T-cell memory formation after mild COVID-19. TCRdb analysed the 5' RACE reads with MiXCR anew, one entry per CDR3 protein. The data contain just over 150,000 distinct CDR3 sequences, less than 40% of them singletons. What was sequenced was PBMCs or a T cell subset sorted from them (not recorded which). Receptors originate from an adult woman who had mild COVID-19 (a few samples of this study predate the infection). Cell type and time point are not known.

V gene TRBV10-3 combines with J gene TRBJ2-3; tentatively, D is TRBD2 (5 bases). The germline V and J ends were trimmed by 6 bases and 5 bases, with 6 bases remaining between them. Per the germline V gene, CDR1 is ENHRY and CDR2 is SYGVKD. The CDR3 contains 11 residues. The CDR3 region has the DNA TGTGCCATCAGGGACTTAGATACGCAGTATTTT. Residues: CAIRDLDTQYF.

The V gene is TRBV15, the J gene TRBJ1-1, with D perhaps matching TRBD1 (5 bases). The CDR3 covers 14 residues. Germline CDR1 reads LNHNV; CDR2 reads YYDKDF (reference sequence). The V end lost 6 bases, the J end lost 1 base, and 12 bases lay between the germline ends. The CDR3 region has the DNA TGTGCCACCAGTCGACAGCTGGCGAACACTGAAGCTTTCTTT. This encodes CATSRQLANTEAFF.

The gene calls are TRBV6-6 and TRBJ2-1; D gene uncertain. CDR1 and CDR2 from the germline V gene are MNHNY and SVGAGI (reference sequence). There are 12 residues in the CDR3. Trimming took 2 bases from V and 11 from J, leaving 10 bases between them. The CDR3, as DNA: TGTGCCAGCAGTTACGAGTGGGCTCAGCAGTTCTTC. Translation: CASSYEWAQQFF.

V is TRBV10-3 and J is TRBJ2-3; the D is unclear. Germline-derived CDR1 and CDR2 are ENHRY and SYGVKD. This CDR3 contains 15 residues. Trimming removed 7 bases from V and 2 bases from J, with 16 bases in between. The CDR3 loop is CAITSGDDFTDTQYF. The CDR3 DNA is TGTGCCATCACCTCCGGCGACGACTTCACAGATACGCAGTATTTT.

This clonotype appeared many times. The chain has TRBV9 and TRBJ2-7; 13 bases are a match to TRBD2. Per the germline V gene, CDR1 is SGDLS and CDR2 is YYNGEE. Germline trimming cut 4 bases from V and 7 bases from J; bases unmatched to any gene: 11. CDR3 size: 16 residues. The CDR3 is CASSSRTSGSNSEQYF. As DNA, the CDR3 is TGTGCCAGCAGCTCAAGGACTAGCGGGAGTAATTCGGAGCAGTACTTC. The full variable domain, with the rest looked up from reference TRBV9 and TRBJ2-7, is DSGVTQTPKHLITATGQRVTLRCSPRSGDLSVYWYQQSLDQGLQFLIQYYNGEERAKGNILERFSAQQFPDLHSELNLSSLELGDSALYFCASSSRTSGSNSEQYFGPGTRLTVT.

This clonotype was detected only a few times. The chain combines TRBV11-2 with TRBJ2-1, with 8 bases fitting TRBD2. The CDR3 covers 15 residues. Trimming at V came to 4 bases and at J to 5 bases, leaving 7 bases not matched to a gene. Germline CDR1 is SGHAT and CDR2 is FQNNGV. The CDR3 region has the DNA TGTGCCAGCAGCTCGAGCGGGAGTCCCCACAATGAGCAGTTCTTC. This translates into CASSSSGSPHNEQFF.

The CDR3 protein is CASSVRGTGLHEQYF. The CDR3 DNA follows: TGTGCCAGCAGTGTGCGGGGGACAGGGCTCCACGAGCAGTACTTC. V gene TRBV25-1 combines with J gene TRBJ2-7; 9 nucleotides align to TRBD1. The CDR3 has 15 amino acids. The germline gives CDR1 MGHDK, CDR2 SYGVNS. The V segment lost 4 bases and the J segment 5 bases; nucleotides outside the gene matches: 9.

The genes are TRBV7-9 and TRBJ2-1; 7 bases map to TRBD1. Germline trimming cut 2 bases from V and 4 bases from J; bases unmatched to any gene: 8. CDR1 SEHNR and CDR2 FQNEAQ come from the germline V gene (reference sequence). There are 16 residues in the CDR3. CDR3 sequence reads: CASSLLRQGLYNEQFF. As DNA, the CDR3 is TGTGCCAGCAGCTTACTTCGACAGGGCCTTTACAATGAGCAGTTCTTC.

This clonotype was detected ten times or more. The V gene is TRBV7-2, the J gene TRBJ1-2; D remains unclear. Germline lookup yields CDR1 SGHTA and CDR2 FQGNSA. The length of the CDR3 is 13 residues. V was pared by 4 bases and J by 3 bases, with 9 bases between. CDR3 sequence (DNA): TGTGCCAGCAGCTCCTTTCCCTACTATGGCTACACCTTC. Translation gives CASSSFPYYGYTF.

The V and J genes are TRBV30 and TRBJ2-1; TRBD2 aligns across 8 bases. CDR3 size: 15 residues. Germline V gives CDR1 GTSNPN, CDR2 SVGIG (reference sequence). The V and J ends lost 0 bases and 3 bases, in that order; junction bases with no gene match: 4. The DNA of the CDR3 is TGTGCCTGGAGTGTAGGGACTAGTAGCTACAATGAGCAGTTCTTC. It encodes CAWSVGTSSYNEQFF.

This clonotype turned up a few times. V is TRBV4-2 and J is TRBJ2-7; either TRBD1 or TRBD2 may supply D (5 bases each). Between the trimmed V and J ends, which lost 3 bases and 2 bases, there was a span of 11 bases. In germline, CDR1 is LGHNA, CDR2 YNFKEQ. The CDR3 is 14 residues long. In DNA form, the CDR3 reads TGTGCCAGCAGCCAGCCGGGACGGGCCTACGAGCAGTACTTC. Protein product: CASSQPGRAYEQYF.

This clonotype was picked up a small number of times. The V and J genes are TRBV5-1 and TRBJ1-2; unclear D gene. V was clipped by 0 bases and J by 6 bases, with 9 bases between them. This CDR3 is built from 13 residues. Germline values: CDR1 SGHRS, CDR2 YFSETQ. CDR3 amino acids: CASSLGWGDGYTF. As DNA, the CDR3 is TGCGCCAGCAGCTTGGGATGGGGAGATGGCTACACCTTC.

The DNA of the CDR3 is TGTGCCACCAGCACTTCATTTGGGAATTCTGGGGCCAACGTCCTGACTTTC. Amino acid sequence: CATSTSFGNSGANVLTF. The chain has TRBV15 and TRBJ2-6; D remains ambiguous. CDR1 is LNHNV, CDR2 YYDKDF, per germline (reference sequence). V shed 4 bases and J shed 1 base, with 14 bases lying between them. This CDR3 comprises 17 residues.